What follows are 6 T cell receptor beta chains derived from one specimen sequenced in a study of monozygotic twins with inflammatory bowel disease. From the 5' RACE reads, TCRdb lists one entry per CDR3 protein and no DNA. The listing records approximately 330,000 distinct CDR3 sequences. Sequencing input: blood. These receptors all come from a human donor with ulcerative colitis or Crohn's disease, or a healthy co-twin of an affected twin (not recorded which).

The rearrangement links TRBV12-3 or TRBV12-4 to TRBJ2-1; TCRdb's assignment of TRBD1 cannot be checked, as there is no DNA. The CDR3 covers 15 residues. This chain's CDR3 is CASSPRGGHLNEQFF.

The rearrangement uses TRBV29-1 and TRBJ1-1. This CDR3 comprises 12 residues. The germline V gene has CDR1 SQVTM and CDR2 ANQGSEA. The CDR3 protein is CTVSSVNTEAFF.

The genes are TRBV28 and TRBJ2-1; the D call of TRBD2 rests on TCRdb alone, since no DNA is present to check it. Germline V lookup: CDR1 MDHEN, CDR2 SYDVKM. The CDR3 runs 17 residues. The chain's CDR3 is CASSSVTSGRTSNEQFF.

This sequence joins TRBV18 and TRBJ2-3. CDR3 length: 15 amino acids. CDR1 is KGHSH, CDR2 LQKENI, per germline. The CDR3 protein is CASSRCWAGSIAQYF.

The CDR3 is CASSVDPAGDTDTQYF. This rearrangement joins TRBV9 to TRBJ2-3; as DNA is missing, the TRBD2 call by TCRdb cannot be tested. CDR1 and CDR2 (germline): SGDLS, YYNGEE. The CDR3 sequence is 16 residues long.

This sequence joins TRBV5-6 and TRBJ2-1; TCRdb returns TRBD1, unconfirmable since there is no DNA. Germline V lookup: CDR1 SGHDT, CDR2 YYEEEE. The CDR3 consists of 16 residues. The CDR3 loop reads CASSSAHRLSYNEQFF. Using reference TRBV5-6 and TRBJ2-1 for the parts outside the CDR3, the full variable domain is DAGVTQSPTHLIKTRGQQVTLRCSPKSGHDTVSWYQQALGQGPQFIFQYYEEEERQRGNFPDRFSGHQFPNYSSELNVNALLLGDSALYLCASSSAHRLSYNEQFFGPGTRLTVL.